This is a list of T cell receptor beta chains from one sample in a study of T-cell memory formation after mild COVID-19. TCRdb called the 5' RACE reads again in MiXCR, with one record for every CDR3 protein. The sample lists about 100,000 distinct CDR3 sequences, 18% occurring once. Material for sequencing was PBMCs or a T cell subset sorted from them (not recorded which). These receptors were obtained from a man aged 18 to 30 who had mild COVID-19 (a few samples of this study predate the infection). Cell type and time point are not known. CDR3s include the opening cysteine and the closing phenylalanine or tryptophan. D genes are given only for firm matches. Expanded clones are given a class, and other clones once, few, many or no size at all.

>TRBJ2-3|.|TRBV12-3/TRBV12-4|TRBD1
CASSWDRGPDTQYF
TGTGCCAGCAGTTGGGACAGGGGGCCAGATACGCAGTATTTT
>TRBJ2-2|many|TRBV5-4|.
CASSTSRGGELFF
TGTGCCAGCAGCACCAGCAGAGGCGGGGAGCTGTTTTTT
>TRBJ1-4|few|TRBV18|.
CASSPRTGYEKLFF
TGTGCCAGCTCACCACGGACGGGATATGAAAAACTGTTTTTT
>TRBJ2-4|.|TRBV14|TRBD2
CASSLRLAGDLAKNIQYF
TGTGCCAGCAGCCTACGACTAGCGGGGGACCTAGCCAAAAACATTCAGTACTTC
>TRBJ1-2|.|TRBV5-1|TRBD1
CASSVRGQDYGYTF
TGCGCCAGCAGCGTCCGGGGACAGGACTATGGCTACACCTTC
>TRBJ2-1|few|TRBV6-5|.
CASSYSGASSYNEQFF
TGTGCCAGCAGTTACTCCGGGGCAAGCTCCTACAATGAGCAGTTCTTC
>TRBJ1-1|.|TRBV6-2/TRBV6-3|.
CASTADIYGFGDTEAFF
TGTGCCAGCACCGCCGACATTTATGGGTTTGGTGACACTGAAGCTTTCTTT
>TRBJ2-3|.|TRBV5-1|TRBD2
CASSPMTSEDTQYF
TGCGCCAGCAGCCCGATGACTAGCGAAGATACGCAGTATTTT
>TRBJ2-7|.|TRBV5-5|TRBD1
CASSGRTGAGYEQYF
TGTGCCAGCAGCGGACGGACAGGGGCGGGCTACGAGCAGTACTTC
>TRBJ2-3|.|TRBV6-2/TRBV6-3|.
CASSYLSALDTQYF
TGTGCCAGCAGTTACTTGTCGGCCTTAGATACGCAGTATTTT